The subject of this entry is one T cell receptor beta chain. This sample was included in a study of blood T cell repertoires in COVID-19. Whole-study context: COVID-19 samples collected from the United States, Italy and Spain covered acute and convalescent phases. T cells, B-cell-depleted T cells, or PBMCs supplied cDNA or gDNA.

Study processing details: How many nucleated cells were present was estimated from reference gene primer amplification. The protocol was immunoSEQ multiplex PCR, while the TCRdb copy is restricted to in-frame clones and leaves out a portion. V, J and clone size are taken as reported in that table, and D and trimming were inferred from the DNA itself. Found here are 70,000 to 85,000 clones, around nine tenths of them singletons; the top ten hold 2.5% to 3%. The sequenced material came from peripheral blood. The source is a man aged 65 to 79 with active or convalescent COVID-19.

CDR3 in DNA: TGTGCCAGCAGCCAACTGCATAAGGAGGGGTGGTACGAGCAGTACTTC. This sequence encodes CASSQLHKEGWYEQYF. V and J are TRBV3-1 (or the pseudogene TRBV3-2) and TRBJ2-7, with a possible D match to TRBD2 (6 bases). This CDR3 has 16 residues. The germline CDR1 and CDR2 sequences are LGHDT and YNNKEL (reference sequence). V lost 2 bases, J lost 4 bases, and 18 bases lay in between.